This T cell receptor (beta chain) was documented in a study of control samples from healthy donors and cancer patients. V was shortened by 0 bases and J by 1 base, with 9 bases between the two germline ends. This CDR3 is 15 amino acids long. CDR1 LGHNA and CDR2 YSLEER come from the germline V gene. Sequencing used immunoSEQ multiplex PCR; TCRdb keeps in-frame clones, though not all of them. The table has 45,000 to 60,000 clones, over 85% seen once; the top ten hold under 0.95%. The sample taken for sequencing was PBMCs. The chain links TRBV4-3 to TRBJ1-2; D call uncertain. The TCR originated in a man in his thirties or forties with colorectal cancer. Written as DNA, the CDR3 is TGCGCCAGCAGCCAAGATCTTAGGCTTAACTATGGCTACACCTTC. Protein: CASSQDLRLNYGYTF.